This T cell receptor (beta chain) was captured in a study of cytomegalovirus exposure and HLA in healthy donors. With respect to this clone: Antigen unknown.

Germline loops: CDR1 GTSNPN, CDR2 SVGIG (reference sequence). With V trimmed by 0 bases and J by 7 bases, 4 bases remained unmatched. The CDR3 has 14 residues. Only in-frame clones appear in the TCRdb table, and some are missing; sequencing was by immunoSEQ multiplex PCR. The table lists about 200,000 clones, roughly 82% of them singletons. Whole-study results and caveats: Investigators reported some 150 TCR beta chains as tied to cytomegalovirus.

The V gene is TRBV30, the J gene TRBJ2-1; 9 nucleotides line up with TRBD2. The sequencing input was PBMCs. The source of this sequence is a woman under 30 in good health and CMV-seronegative. This chain's CDR3 is CAWSVGLALNEQFF. The DNA of the CDR3 is TGTGCCTGGAGTGTGGGACTAGCCTTAAATGAGCAGTTCTTC.